A selection of T cell receptor beta chains follows, all from one sample in a study of Ad26.COV2.S vaccination and SARS-CoV-2 variants. Libraries were prepared by immunoSEQ multiplex PCR; TCRdb keeps only in-frame clonotypes and omits some of them. Of around 450,000 clones in the sample, 89% were seen once. Here the sequenced sample was peripheral blood, taken in a trial of Ad26.COV2.S vaccine versus placebo. The receptors were sampled from a person between 18 and 65 years old who received the Ad26.COV2.S COVID-19 vaccine or a placebo. Each CDR3 is given with its conserved first and last residue. A D gene is named only where the DNA matches it firmly. Clone size is stated in some rows and not others, as once, few, many or a class when expanded.

J	V	D	size	CDR3	DNA
TRBJ1-2	TRBV19	.	.	CASRQGLGNYGYTF	TGTGCCAGTAGACAGGGCCTGGGAAACTATGGCTACACCTTC
TRBJ1-3	TRBV7-6	TRBD1	.	CASSSWDRAAGNTIYF	TGTGCCAGCAGCTCCTGGGACAGGGCAGCCGGAAACACCATATATTTT
TRBJ1-2	TRBV6-1	.	.	CASSDQGDYGYTF	TGTGCCAGCAGTGATCAGGGAGACTATGGCTACACCTTC
TRBJ2-1	TRBV5-5	.	.	CASRSSVTHNEQFF	TGTGCCAGCAGGTCCAGCGTTACCCACAATGAGCAGTTCTTC
TRBJ1-4	TRBV4-3	.	.	CASSLVPEKLFF	TGCGCCAGCAGCCTTGTACCAGAAAAACTGTTTTTT
TRBJ1-4	TRBV7-9	.	.	CASSSGAVNEKLFF	TGTGCCAGCAGCTCGGGGGCCGTTAATGAAAAACTGTTTTTT
TRBJ1-2	TRBV3-1/TRBV3-2	.	.	CASSQYIGTSYGYTF	TGTGCCAGCAGCCAATACATTGGGACATCCTATGGCTACACCTTC
TRBJ2-2	TRBV14	TRBD1	few	CASRPGTGITGELFF	TGTGCCAGCAGGCCCGGGACAGGGATCACCGGGGAGCTGTTTTTT
TRBJ1-2	TRBV6-5	.	.	CASRKEDGGYYGYTF	TGTGCCAGCAGGAAGGAGGACGGAGGGTACTATGGCTACACCTTC
TRBJ2-3	TRBV3-1/TRBV3-2	.	.	CASSPGFITDTQYF	TGTGCCAGCAGCCCCGGCTTTATCACAGATACGCAGTATTTT
TRBJ1-5	TRBV7-2	TRBD1	.	CASSKDRGDYSNQPQHF	TGTGCCAGCAGCAAGGACAGGGGCGATTATAGCAATCAGCCCCAGCATTTT
TRBJ2-3	TRBV6-2/TRBV6-3	.	.	CASSWIRGTDTQYF	TGTGCCAGCAGTTGGATCAGGGGCACAGATACGCAGTATTTT
TRBJ1-2	TRBV2	.	.	CASTWGDIYGYTF	TGTGCCAGCACCTGGGGGGACATCTATGGCTACACCTTC
TRBJ2-5	TRBV4-2	TRBD2	few	CASSQPSGSSGQETQYF	TGTGCCAGCAGCCAACCTTCTGGGTCTAGCGGCCAAGAGACCCAGTACTTC
TRBJ2-1	TRBV11-2	TRBD1	.	CASSPRGQGKMGEQFF	TGTGCCAGCAGCCCGAGGGGACAGGGCAAAATGGGTGAGCAGTTCTTC
TRBJ1-3	TRBV19	TRBD1	.	CASGQGVGNTIYF	TGTGCCAGTGGACAGGGTGTAGGAAACACCATATATTTT
TRBJ2-1	TRBV11-3	.	.	CASSLGGPTNEQFF	TGTGCCAGCAGCTTAGGAGGGCCGACCAATGAGCAGTTCTTC
TRBJ1-4	TRBV20-1	.	.	CSAQPREKLFF	TGCAGTGCCCAACCCCGGGAAAAACTGTTTTTT
TRBJ1-2	TRBV7-2	TRBD1	.	CASSPRTGDLYGYTF	TGTGCCAGCAGCCCTAGGACAGGAGACCTCTATGGCTACACCTTC
TRBJ2-2	TRBV12-3/TRBV12-4	.	.	CASSLRHLGELFF	TGTGCCAGCAGTTTGCGGCATCTTGGGGAGCTGTTTTTT
TRBJ1-2	TRBV6-2/TRBV6-3	.	once	CASSYALGGRGYTF	TGTGCCAGCAGTTACGCTCTGGGAGGGCGAGGCTACACCTTC
TRBJ2-3	TRBV10-3	.	.	CAISEGLGRRTDTQYF	TGTGCCATCAGTGAGGGACTGGGACGTCGCACAGATACGCAGTATTTT
TRBJ2-7	TRBV7-2	TRBD1	.	CASSHRTGSNEQYF	TGTGCCAGCAGTCACAGGACAGGGAGCAACGAGCAGTACTTC
TRBJ2-1	TRBV27	.	.	CASSLDGRGYNEQFF	TGTGCCAGCAGTTTAGACGGGAGAGGATACAATGAGCAGTTCTTC